The present TCR beta chain was sequenced within a study of T cells in Graves' hyperthyroidism and ophthalmopathy. The study, taken as a whole, reports: The model's output predicted ophthalmopathy at a median of about 6.5 months prior to onset.

TCR beta CDR3 region amplification was performed from RNA transcripts. Initially, a first-round RT-PCR of the TCR CDR3 employed the HTBI primer set. TCRdb passed the multiplex PCR reads through MiXCR, listing each CDR3 protein once. The sample consists of about 610,000 distinct CDR3 sequences, 16% of them appearing once. A patient was excluded if there was uncontrolled infection, other autoimmune disease, pregnancy or lactation. The authors took PBMCs from 7.5 to 10 ml fresh peripheral blood. There are many counts of this clonotype. As yet, its antigen is unknown. The receptor's source is a woman between 40 and 50 years old with Graves' ophthalmopathy. Sequenced material: blood.

The CDR3, as DNA: TGTGCCGGCCGACAGGGGCGCGCCGGGGAGCTGTTTTTT. This translates into CAGRQGRAGELFF. The chain joins TRBV2 to TRBJ2-2; TRBD1 aligns across 8 bases. Germline V lookup: CDR1 SNHLY, CDR2 FYNNEI. This CDR3 has 13 residues. Unmatched junction bases numbered 8, after V lost 11 bases and J lost 6 bases.